This T cell receptor beta chain was found in a study of T cell changes during pregnancy in multiple sclerosis. The data were produced by immunoSEQ multiplex PCR, yet TCRdb's version contains in-frame clones alone and is incomplete. Altogether under 80,000 clones are present, 75% to 95% being singletons, with the ten largest covering 0.47%. The CDR3 totals 16 residues. Trimming cost V 1 base and J 4 bases; bases outside gene matches: 8. The germline V gene encodes CDR1 GTSNPN and CDR2 SVGIG (reference sequence). The chain is built from TRBV30 and TRBJ1-2; 11 bases align to TRBD1. This receptor was obtained from a female donor with multiple sclerosis, enrolled in a pregnancy study. The sequences come from CD4+ T cells from peripheral blood mononuclear cells, collected in the second trimester of pregnancy. Here the CDR3 DNA reads TGTGCCTGGAGTGCCGGACAGGGGGCTGTTGGCTATGGCTACACCTTC. Amino acids: CAWSAGQGAVGYGYTF.